This T cell receptor beta chain was sequenced in a study of T cell responses to AZD1222 COVID-19 vaccine. Trimming took 3 bases from V and 0 from J, leaving 9 bases between them. This CDR3 has 15 residues. Germline CDR1 reads LNHDA; CDR2 reads SQIVND (reference sequence). Repertoires were generated with immunoSEQ multiplex PCR, while TCRdb's copy carries only in-frame clones and drops some. The profile shows over 60,000 clones, roughly 91% of them singletons. The starting material was peripheral blood, obtained on day 0 of AZD1222 vaccination. The TCR comes from an adult in good health. The V gene is TRBV19, the J gene TRBJ2-1; D remains unclear. As DNA, the CDR3 is TGTGCCAGTAGTATGCAACTCTACTCCTACAATGAGCAGTTCTTC. Residues: CASSMQLYSYNEQFF.